The sequence of this T cell receptor beta chain was determined in a study of blood T cell repertoires in COVID-19. Study-wide context: The United States, Italy and Spain provided the acute and convalescent COVID-19 samples. Nucleic acid was either cDNA or gDNA, and it came from T cells, B-cell-depleted T cells, or PBMCs.

Under the authors' procedure: Amplification of reference gene primers provided the estimated nucleated cell counts. Measured with immunoSEQ multiplex PCR; TCRdb has only the in-frame clones, and not every one. V, J and clone size are taken as reported in that table, and D and trimming were inferred from the DNA itself. The sample shows about 490,000 clones, approximately 85% of them seen only once. The CDR3 runs to 16 residues. V lost 4 bases and J lost 5; bases outside the gene matches: 9. Germline CDR1 is SGHTA and CDR2 is FQGTGA. This receptor was taken from a human donor in a cohort sampled during active COVID-19. The chain has TRBV7-3 and TRBJ2-2, with 8 positions matching TRBD1. The sequenced material came from peripheral blood. This CDR3 reads CASSSNPTGETGELFF. The CDR3 bases are TGTGCCAGCAGCTCCAACCCGACAGGGGAGACCGGGGAGCTGTTTTTT.